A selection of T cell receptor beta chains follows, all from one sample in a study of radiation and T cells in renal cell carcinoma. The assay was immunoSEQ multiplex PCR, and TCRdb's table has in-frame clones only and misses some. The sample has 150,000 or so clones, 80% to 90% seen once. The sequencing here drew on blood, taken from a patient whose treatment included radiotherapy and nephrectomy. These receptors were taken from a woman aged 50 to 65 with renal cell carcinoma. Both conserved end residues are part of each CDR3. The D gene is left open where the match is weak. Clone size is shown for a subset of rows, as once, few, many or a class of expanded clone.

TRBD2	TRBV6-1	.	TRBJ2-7	TGTGCCAGCAGTGGGCCTTTGCGGGGGGCCCGTTCCTACGAGCAGTACTTC	CASSGPLRGARSYEQYF
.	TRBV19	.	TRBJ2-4	TGTGCCAGTAGTATAGAGGCCCTCGGGGTCAAAAACATTCAGTACTTC	CASSIEALGVKNIQYF
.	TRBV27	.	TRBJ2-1	TGTGCCAGCAGTTTAGACCCGGGGGCGTTTAATGAGCAGTTCTTC	CASSLDPGAFNEQFF
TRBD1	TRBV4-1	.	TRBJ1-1	TGCGCCAGCAGCCACCCCCCAGGACAGGGGCGGGTAAACACTGAAGCTTTCTTT	CASSHPPGQGRVNTEAFF
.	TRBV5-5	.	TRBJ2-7	TGTGCCAGCAGCTTGTTGGGGAAAGGCGAGCAGTACTTC	CASSLLGKGEQYF
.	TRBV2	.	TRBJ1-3	TGTGCCAGCAGTGCCCCCGGAAACACCATATATTTT	CASSAPGNTIYF
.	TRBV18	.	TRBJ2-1	TGTGCCAGCTCCAGCTATCGGGGGGCTAACAATGAGCAGTTCTTC	CASSSYRGANNEQFF
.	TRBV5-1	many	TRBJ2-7	TGCGCCAGCAGCTTGGGGGACCCGAGAGACGAGCAGTACTTC	CASSLGDPRDEQYF
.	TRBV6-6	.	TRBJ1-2	TGTGCCAGCAGCCCGGGACACCCGGACTATGGCTACACCTTC	CASSPGHPDYGYTF
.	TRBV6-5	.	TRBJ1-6	TGTGCCAGCAGTTACTCCGCGGGACATACCAATTCACCCCTCCACTTT	CASSYSAGHTNSPLHF
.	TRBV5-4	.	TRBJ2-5	TGTGCCAGCAGCACGATACCTGGAGAGACCCAGTACTTC	CASSTIPGETQYF
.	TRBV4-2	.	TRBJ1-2	TGTGCCAGCAGCCAAGATCCGAGGGAAACTTCACTCTTCTATGGCTACACCTTC	CASSQDPRETSLFYGYTF
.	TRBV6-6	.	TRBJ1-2	TGTGCCAGCAGTCCAGGTCATTCCTATGGCTACACCTTC	CASSPGHSYGYTF
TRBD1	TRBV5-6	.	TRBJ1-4	TGTGCCAGCAGCTTGTTGGCGGGACAGGGGGATGAAAAACTGTTTTTT	CASSLLAGQGDEKLFF
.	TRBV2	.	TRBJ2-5	TGTGCCAGCCTCCGGGACAACTACCAAGAGACCCAGTACTTC	CASLRDNYQETQYF
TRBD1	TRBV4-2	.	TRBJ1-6	TGTGCCAGCAGCCAGGAAACAGGGGGCGCCAATTCACCCCTCCACTTT	CASSQETGGANSPLHF
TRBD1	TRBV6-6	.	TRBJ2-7	TGTGCCAGCAGCCGAGGGACAGAGAACTCCTACGAGCAGTACTTC	CASSRGTENSYEQYF
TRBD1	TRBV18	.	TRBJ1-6	TGTGCCAGCTCACCGTCCGGACAGGAGAATTCACCCCTCCACTTT	CASSPSGQENSPLHF
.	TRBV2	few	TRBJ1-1	TGTGCCAGCAGTGAACAAATTAACACTGAAGCTTTCTTT	CASSEQINTEAFF
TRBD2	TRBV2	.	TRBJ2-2	TGTGCCAGCAGTGATACGGGGGGGCGATTAACCGGGGAGCTGTTTTTT	CASSDTGGRLTGELFF
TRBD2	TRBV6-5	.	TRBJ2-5	TGTGCCAGCAGGATTCTAGCGGGGCAAGAGACCCAGTACTTC	CASRILAGQETQYF
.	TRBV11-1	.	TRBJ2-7	TGTGCCAGCAGCTTAGGTACGCCAACAGGGACCGAGCAGTACTTC	CASSLGTPTGTEQYF
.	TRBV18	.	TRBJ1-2	TGTGCCAGCTCACCGGGAGGGAACTATGGCTACACCTTC	CASSPGGNYGYTF
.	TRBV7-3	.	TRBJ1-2	TGTGCCAGCAGCCCCGGCGCGAACAGGGCAAACTATGGCTACACCTTC	CASSPGANRANYGYTF
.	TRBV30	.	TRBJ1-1	TGTGCCTGGACTCCCCGTGGAGCTTTCTTT	CAWTPRGAFF
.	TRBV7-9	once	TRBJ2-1	TGTGCCAGCAGTGTTAGCAGTAATGAGCAGTTCTTC	CASSVSSNEQFF
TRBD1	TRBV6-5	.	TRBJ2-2	TGTGCCAGCAGTTACCGTCGAACAGGGGGTACCGGGGAGCTGTTTTTT	CASSYRRTGGTGELFF
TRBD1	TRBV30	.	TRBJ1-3	TGTGCCTGGATTTTCTTACCGGCGGGGACAGGGGTAAGAAACACCATATATTTT	CAWIFLPAGTGVRNTIYF
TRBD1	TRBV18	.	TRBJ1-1	TGTGCCAGCTCACCGGACAGGCTTAACACTGAAGCTTTCTTT	CASSPDRLNTEAFF
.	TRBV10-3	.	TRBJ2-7	TGTGCCATCAGTGAGGGCGCAGGGAGTTACGAGCAGTACTTC	CAISEGAGSYEQYF
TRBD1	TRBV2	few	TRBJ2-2	TGTGCCAGCAGTGAATTTAAAGGACAGGGTGTCGGGGAGCTGTTTTTT	CASSEFKGQGVGELFF
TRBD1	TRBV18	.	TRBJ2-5	TGTGCCAGCTCACCTCTTTGGGGCGGACAGGCCCGCCAAGAGACCCAGTACTTC	CASSPLWGGQARQETQYF
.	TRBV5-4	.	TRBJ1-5	TGTGCCAGCAGCTTGGGAGTCAGCGATCAGCCCCAGCATTTT	CASSLGVSDQPQHF
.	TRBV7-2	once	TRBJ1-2	TGTGCCAGCAGCCCAAATGCGGGGGCGCGTGGTGGCTACACCTTC	CASSPNAGARGGYTF
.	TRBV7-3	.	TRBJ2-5	TGTGCCAGCAGCACAGGGACTCAAGAGACCCAGTACTTC	CASSTGTQETQYF
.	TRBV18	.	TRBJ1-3	TGTGCCAGCTCACCACGGTGGGGCTCTGGAAACACCATATATTTT	CASSPRWGSGNTIYF
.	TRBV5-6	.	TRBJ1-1	TGTGCCAGCAGCTTGCTTGGTTCGGCGCCCGGCAGCACTGAAGCTTTCTTT	CASSLLGSAPGSTEAFF
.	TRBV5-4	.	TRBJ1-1	TGTGCCAGCAGCTTACAGGGTAGGAAGAACACTGAAGCTTTCTTT	CASSLQGRKNTEAFF
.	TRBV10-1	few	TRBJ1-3	TGCGCCAGCCCTCAGGGAAACACCATATATTTT	CASPQGNTIYF
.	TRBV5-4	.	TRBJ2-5	TGTGCCAGCAGCTTTTCGGGTCAAGAGACCCAGTACTTC	CASSFSGQETQYF
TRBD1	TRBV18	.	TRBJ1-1	TGTGCCAGCTCACCAACAGGGGAAGAGAACACTGAAGCTTTCTTT	CASSPTGEENTEAFF
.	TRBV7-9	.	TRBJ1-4	TGTGCTTACAACCCTAGGGGAGCTGATGAAAAACTGTTTTTT	CAYNPRGADEKLFF
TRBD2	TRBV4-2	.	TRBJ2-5	TGTGCCAGCAGCCAAGATGGGCGGGGGTCCCAAGAGACCCAGTACTTC	CASSQDGRGSQETQYF
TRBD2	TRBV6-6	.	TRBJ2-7	TGTGCCAGCAGTTACTTCGGGACTAACTACGAGCAGTACTTC	CASSYFGTNYEQYF
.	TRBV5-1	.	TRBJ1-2	TGCGCCAGCAGCTTGGACGGTAACCGATTCTATGGCTACACCTTC	CASSLDGNRFYGYTF